This entry features one TCR beta chain sequence. This specimen belongs to a study of control samples from healthy donors and cancer patients. The assay was immunoSEQ multiplex PCR, and TCRdb's table has in-frame clones only and misses some. The table lists some 70,000 clones, approximately 83% of them singletons, with around 16% in the top ten. The V and J ends lost 2 bases and 4 bases, in that order; junction bases with no gene match: 6. The CDR3 is 17 residues long. Germline CDR1 reads ENHRY; CDR2 reads SYGVKD. The sequence was obtained from a man aged 55 to 70 in good health. The chain links TRBV10-3 to TRBJ2-5, with TRBD2 matching over 14 bases. The source material was blood. In DNA form, the CDR3 reads TGTGCCATCAGTGAGGGACTAGCGGGAGGCGGGCGAGAGACCCAGTACTTC. It encodes CAISEGLAGGGRETQYF.